This T cell receptor (beta chain) was recorded in a study of cytomegalovirus exposure and HLA in healthy donors (dated 2017 in TCRdb). Regarding the study in general: An earlier analysis of 587 of the donors reported 250 to 300 Gb of sequence data and around 110 million unique TCR beta sequences from about 200 million T cells. An early release covering approximately 600 HLA-typed donors comprised about 320 gigabases of sequencing data and 85 million or so unique TCR sequences. An earlier analysis of several hundred of the donors used high-throughput TCR beta sequencing to judge whether each TCR beta V gene segment behaved as functional or pseudogenic. A later genetic analysis took genome-wide SNP genotypes for about 55% of the 666 donors and used that subset as a discovery cohort. Rather than drawing on any new phenotypic data, the later analysis identified candidate immune exposures from TCR beta sequences and the way those sequences occurred across donors. About five DR-DQ haplotypes were treated as single units for association and clustering because of strong linkage in the cohort. Typing coverage differed by locus: A, B, C, DRB1 and DQB1 were typed in about 629-640 donors, DQA1 in 500 to 550, DPA1 in around 580, and DPB1 in just under 480. Every repertoire in the discovery cohort had been generated on one and the same sequencing platform. HLA typing covered class I and class II loci at four-digit resolution. The study used immunosequencing to profile the T cell repertoires of hundreds of subjects and linked those repertoires to cytomegalovirus serostatus. Among a few hundred genotyped donors of the cohort, an average of 235,054 unique TCR beta nucleotide sequences were sequenced per donor, roughly 18% of them non-productive. Of the approximately 400 genotyped donors, 65% to 90% fell in the genetic ancestry cluster associated with self-reported Caucasian donors. Donor age, sex, ethnicity and CMV serostatus were compiled alongside the repertoire data. Along with the roughly 710-subject first cohort, a separate validation cohort of over a hundred different subjects was used. High-throughput TCR immunosequencing, statistical association of individual TCRs with disease status, and machine learning were combined to predict cytomegalovirus infection status. The aim of the study was to test whether cataloging public T cell receptors could identify signatures of past pathogen exposure. In a later analysis, previously published TCR beta repertoires from 500 to 750 donors were re-analyzed and high-resolution HLA genotyping was added so that TCR occurrence patterns could be studied. The paper's findings and limits, for the study overall: This cohort had only TCR beta chains sequenced, and the lack of alpha or paired-chain data limited which features could be detected. When HLA alleles, especially DR and DQ, strongly co-occurred, attributing TCR associations to individual alleles was difficult. In an earlier analysis of more than 500 of the donors, most TCR beta V segments appeared in productive rearrangements about 90% or about 30% of the time, broadly matching IMGT annotations. In a later analysis, TCR association rates were found to vary across HLA loci, with the most associated TCRs seen for DRB1 alleles and the fewest for HLA-C alleles. The study gave a list of about 170 TCR beta chains associated with cytomegalovirus. In vitro tests confirmed that a few of the cytomegalovirus-associated TCR beta chains recognize cytomegalovirus antigens. The classifier was reported to diagnose cytomegalovirus status with high specificity and sensitivity in both the original and validation cohorts. Correlated functional status among segregating V segments might be attributable to linkage disequilibrium, but an unknown experimental factor could not be ruled out. Compared with the roughly 720-donor mean, donors in an Asian-associated ancestry cluster had fewer N-insertions in productive TCRs, according to a later genetic analysis. Most TCR sequences were observed very rarely across donors, whereas some public TCRs were present in many individuals. A later genetic analysis associated a missense DCLRE1C variant with V-gene and J-gene trimming of TCR beta chains, and an independent cohort replicated the association. Compared with equally common non-associated chains, HLA-associated TCR beta chains in a later analysis were more clonally expanded and had lower generation probabilities. A further reported finding was that TCR beta sequences accurately predicted the HLA-A and HLA-B alleles for most subjects in the first cohort. Some IMGT-functional V segments, including TRBV6-2 and TRBV6-3, could not be distinguished by the 87-base-pair reads and were therefore excluded. According to a later analysis, most CMV-associated TCR beta chains appeared to be HLA-restricted, and the HLA associations seemed to be driven largely by CMV exposure. Because HLA typing was unavailable for some donors at each locus, only the typed subset was used in association tests. Sequencing depth was assumed to be roughly uniform across donors in the presence/absence analyses, though that assumption may not hold. The authors suggested that the approach could potentially be generalized to other disease states and immunological phenotypes. For the cohort, immune exposure information was limited to CMV serostatus. Fewer than 20 rarely observed V segments, including chromosome 9 orphons, were excluded from the earlier analysis of about 600 of the donors because counts were too low. In a later analysis, several top co-occurrence clusters were reported to appear linked to parvovirus B19, influenza, CMV and Epstein-Barr virus. Specific HLA alleles were associated with 16,951 TCR beta sequences at a false discovery rate of 0.05 in a later analysis. The sequencing pipeline was judged likely to have produced a cluster of highly shared sequence variants as a technical artifact.

The cohort was made up of approximately 700 healthy bone marrow donors. At the time of sampling, all cohort members were nominally healthy, though unrecorded immune exposures were likely present. The donor was CMV seropositive and was included in the group of 250 to 300 seropositive cohort members. Each donor provided a peripheral blood sample, and peripheral blood mononuclear cells were used for TCR beta sequencing. Genomic DNA was extracted from the blood cell samples with the Qiagen DNeasy Blood Extraction Kit. As concerns this clone: Its recognized antigen is unknown. No clone much larger than this one lies a single base away; base qualities are absent.

Preparation of the library involved the immunoSEQ multiplex PCR assay. For the multiplex PCR, a mixture combining 60 forward primers for TCR Vbeta segments and 13 reverse primers for TCR Jbeta segments was used. The CDR3 region of rearranged TCR beta genes was amplified from genomic DNA by a multiplex PCR assay. The Illumina HiSeq System was used to sequence the amplified TCR beta libraries as 87-base-pair reads. Per the source publication's procedure: In a later analysis, tens of millions of unique TCR beta chains were counted across the approximately 640 repertoires, and around 10 million of these chains were shared by at least two donors. Raw reads were error-corrected and collapsed into unique sequences with a nearest-neighbor algorithm that merged closely related sequences to remove PCR and sequencing errors. Alignment of CDR3 sequences to IMGT reference sequences was used to assign V, D and J gene segments. Each retained sequence needed at least a six-nucleotide match to both a V gene segment and a J gene segment. Rearrangements were classified as productive when the CDR3 lacked stop codons and remained in frame with V and J, and all other rearrangements were classified as non-productive. CDR3 was defined according to IMGT convention as the region running from the second conserved V-encoded cysteine to the conserved J-encoded phenylalanine. Sequences without an unambiguous match to a single V gene segment were excluded from the earlier analysis of about 600 of the donors. In an earlier analysis of several hundred of the donors, V segments were called functional above 56.7% productive rearrangements and were called segregating when the between-donor standard deviation exceeded 5%. A statistical classification framework was built for diagnosing cytomegalovirus status from the catalog of TCR beta chain sequences. A later analysis assigned V and J genes by comparing TCR nucleotide sequences with IMGT/GENE-DB human TR gene sequences. Using the TCRdist pipeline, a later analysis assigned CDR3 sequences along with most-parsimonious VDJ recombination scenarios. In a later analysis, each TCR beta chain was defined by its CDR3 amino acid sequence together with its V-gene family, and reads without a unique V-gene family were excluded. A later analysis removed roughly 590 highly shared, low-generation-probability nucleotide sequences to deal with suspected cross-contamination and a sequencing artifact. A later analysis calculated a clonal expansion index for each public chain from normalized within-repertoire ranks of inferred template counts. In a later analysis, generation probabilities were computed with a VDJ recombination model fitted to out-of-frame rearrangements, and the resulting probabilities were checked against IGoR. Hypergeometric tests were used in a later analysis to score TCR-TCR, TCR-HLA and TCR-CMV co-occurrence, with a repertoire-size bias correction applied to the TCR pairs. In a later analysis, false discovery rates were estimated by permuting HLA or CMV assignments 20 times. In a later analysis, co-occurring TCRs were grouped using DBSCAN, and TCRdist sequence similarity was added for clustering within HLA-allele-positive subsets. Repertoires with fewer than 30,000 or more than 120,000 public chains, plus five repertoires with anomalous nucleotide sharing, were excluded from co-occurrence clustering. TCRdb provides this immuneACCESS table in a form limited to in-frame rearrangements. Some clones are lacking; in checked studies, under half of them reflect an unresolved V gene, and why the rest are absent is not known. V, J and clone size are taken as reported in that table, and D and trimming were inferred from the DNA itself. A total of fewer than 250,000 clones appear in this sample, about four fifths of them only once. More than 8.5% of the sample is in the top ten clones.

Measured from the cysteine to the phenylalanine, the CDR3 is 16 residues long. The DNA shown is the 48-base CDR3, in frame from base 1. Clipping removes 0 bases from V and 10 bases from J, with 9 as the unmatched junction base count. The germline V gene encodes CDR1 SGHVS and CDR2 FNYEAQ. Recombination linked TRBV7-6 to TRBJ2-4; 10 middle bases align to TRBD1. Sequenced input: PBMCs. The TCR sequence derives from a woman aged 45 to 65 in good health and CMV-seropositive. The encoded CDR3 is CASSLATRQGAGIQYF. The nucleotides read TGTGCCAGCAGCTTAGCTACTAGACAGGGGGCAGGTATTCAGTACTTC.